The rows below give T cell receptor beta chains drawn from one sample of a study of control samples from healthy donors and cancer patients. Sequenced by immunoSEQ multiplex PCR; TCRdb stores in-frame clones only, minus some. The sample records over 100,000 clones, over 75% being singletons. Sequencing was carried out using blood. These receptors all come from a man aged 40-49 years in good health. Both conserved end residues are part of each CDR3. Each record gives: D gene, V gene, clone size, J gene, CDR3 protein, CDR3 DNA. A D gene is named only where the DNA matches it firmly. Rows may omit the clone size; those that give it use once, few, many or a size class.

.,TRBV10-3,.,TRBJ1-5,CAIGSAGNQPQHF,TGTGCCATCGGGAGTGCAGGCAATCAGCCCCAGCATTTT
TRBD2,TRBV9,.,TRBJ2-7,CASSVIGLAGGPGHEQYF,TGTGCCAGCAGCGTAATAGGACTAGCGGGGGGGCCTGGTCACGAGCAGTACTTC
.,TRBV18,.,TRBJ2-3,CASSPSPGTDTQYF,TGTGCCAGCTCACCTTCCCCAGGGACAGATACGCAGTATTTT
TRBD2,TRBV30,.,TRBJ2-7,CAWSATRTSGQSYEQYF,TGTGCCTGGAGTGCAACCCGGACTAGCGGACAATCCTACGAGCAGTACTTC
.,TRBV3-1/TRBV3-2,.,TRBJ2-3,CASSQEVAGLGNTQYF,TGTGCCAGCAGCCAAGAGGTGGCGGGGTTGGGTAATACGCAGTATTTT
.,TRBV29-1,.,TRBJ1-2,CSVSGQPSLYGYTF,TGCAGCGTGTCAGGACAGCCTTCCCTCTATGGCTACACCTTC
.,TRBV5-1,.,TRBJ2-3,CASNKNEASTDTQYF,TGCGCCAGCAACAAAAATGAAGCTAGCACAGATACGCAGTATTTT
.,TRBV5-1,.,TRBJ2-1,CASSPQAGTNEQFF,TGCGCCAGCAGCCCACAGGCAGGGACGAATGAGCAGTTCTTC
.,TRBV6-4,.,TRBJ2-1,CASSGEASVYNEQFF,TGTGCCAGCAGTGGGGAGGCTAGCGTATACAATGAGCAGTTCTTC
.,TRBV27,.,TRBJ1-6,CASSLTQGPPLHF,TGTGCCAGCAGTTTAACGCAGGGACCACCCCTCCACTTT
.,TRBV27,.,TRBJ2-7,CASSLSAGREQYF,TGTGCCAGCAGTTTATCGGCGGGGCGCGAGCAGTACTTC
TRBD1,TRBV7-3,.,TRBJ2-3,CASSFFPWTGGTDTQYF,TGTGCCAGCAGCTTCTTCCCCTGGACAGGGGGCACAGATACGCAGTATTTT
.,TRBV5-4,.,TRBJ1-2,CASSLAKEGNYGYTF,TGTGCCAGCAGCTTGGCCAAGGAAGGAAACTATGGCTACACCTTC
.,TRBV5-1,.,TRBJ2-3,CASSLAGLAPGDTQYF,TGCGCCAGCAGCTTGGCGGGGCTAGCCCCGGGCGATACGCAGTATTTT
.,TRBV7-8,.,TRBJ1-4,CASSLFGAGELFF,TGTGCCAGCAGCCTCTTTGGCGCGGGGGAACTGTTTTTT
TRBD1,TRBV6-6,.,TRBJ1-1,CASSPQGQGGRNEAFF,TGTGCCAGCAGTCCCCAGGGACAGGGCGGGCGGAATGAAGCTTTCTTT
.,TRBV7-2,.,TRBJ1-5,CASSFMSQPQHF,TGTGCCAGCAGCTTTATGAGCCAGCCCCAGCATTTT
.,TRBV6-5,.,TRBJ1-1,CASSPGNWNTEAFF,TGTGCCAGCAGTCCAGGGAACTGGAACACTGAAGCTTTCTTT
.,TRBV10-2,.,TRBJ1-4,CASRGNEKLFF,TGCGCCAGCAGGGGAAATGAAAAACTGTTTTTT
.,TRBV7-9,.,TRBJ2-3,CASSRTGRIRDTQYF,TGTGCCAGCAGCAGAACAGGTCGAATCCGCGATACGCAGTATTTT
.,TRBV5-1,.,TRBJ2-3,CASSFAGGGTDTQYF,TGCGCCAGCAGCTTTGCCGGGGGCGGCACAGATACGCAGTATTTT
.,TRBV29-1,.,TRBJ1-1,CSGGETGPNTEAFF,TGCAGCGGGGGGGAGACAGGTCCGAACACTGAAGCTTTCTTT
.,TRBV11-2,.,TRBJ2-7,CASSLIPKSSYEQYF,TGTGCCAGCAGCTTAATTCCGAAAAGCTCCTACGAGCAGTACTTC
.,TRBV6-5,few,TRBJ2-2,CASSYSGRGRTGELFF,TGTGCCAGCAGTTACTCGGGCAGGGGGAGGACCGGGGAGCTGTTTTTT
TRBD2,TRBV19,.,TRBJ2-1,CASSIAAGGTDEQFF,TGTGCCAGTAGTATAGCAGCGGGGGGGACCGATGAGCAGTTCTTC
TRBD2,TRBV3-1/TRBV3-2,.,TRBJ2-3,CASSRLAGGLSTDTQYF,TGTGCCAGCAGCCGGCTAGCGGGGGGACTTAGCACAGATACGCAGTATTTT
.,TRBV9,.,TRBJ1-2,CASSVGGQSGYTF,TGTGCCAGCAGCGTAGGGGGGCAGAGTGGCTACACCTTC
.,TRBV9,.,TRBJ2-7,CASSVGARNQQYF,TGTGCCAGCAGCGTAGGGGCGAGAAATCAGCAGTACTTC
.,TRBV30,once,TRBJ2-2,CAWSVGAGTGELFF,TGTGCCTGGAGTGTCGGAGCCGGGACCGGGGAGCTGTTTTTT
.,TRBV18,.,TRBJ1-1,CASSPTEGVNTEAFF,TGTGCCAGCTCACCAACTGAGGGAGTGAACACTGAAGCTTTCTTT
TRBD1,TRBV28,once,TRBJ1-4,CASSPRWTGGVREKLFF,TGTGCCAGCAGTCCCCGGTGGACAGGGGGCGTAAGGGAAAAACTGTTTTTT
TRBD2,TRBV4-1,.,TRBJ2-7,CASRGLAGGLEQYF,TGCGCCAGCAGGGGACTAGCGGGGGGGCTCGAGCAGTACTTC
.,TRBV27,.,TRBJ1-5,CASSTRERFQPQHF,TGTGCCAGCAGTACCAGGGAGAGGTTTCAGCCCCAGCATTTT
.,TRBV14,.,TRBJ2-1,CASSQVLGSAEQFF,TGTGCCAGCAGCCAAGTGTTGGGCAGCGCTGAGCAGTTCTTC
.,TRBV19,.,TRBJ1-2,CASNSLRNYGYTF,TGTGCCAGTAACTCTCTGAGAAACTATGGCTACACCTTC
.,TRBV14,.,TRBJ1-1,CASSHTPNTEAFF,TGTGCCAGCAGTCATACCCCTAACACTGAAGCTTTCTTT
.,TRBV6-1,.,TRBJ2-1,CASSEYGLTFYNEQFF,TGTGCCAGCAGTGAATACGGGCTAACGTTTTACAATGAGCAGTTCTTC
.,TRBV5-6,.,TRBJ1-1,CASSLFGGQTEAFF,TGTGCCAGCAGCTTGTTTGGGGGGCAGACTGAAGCTTTCTTT
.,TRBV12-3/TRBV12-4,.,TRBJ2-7,CASSFYGSEQYF,TGTGCCAGCAGTTTTTATGGTTCCGAGCAGTACTTC
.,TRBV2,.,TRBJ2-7,CASSETQGSEQYF,TGTGCCAGCAGTGAAACTCAGGGTAGCGAGCAGTACTTC
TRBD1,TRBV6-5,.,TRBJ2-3,CASRAGTGGQDTQYF,TGTGCCAGCAGGGCCGGGACAGGGGGGCAAGATACGCAGTATTTT
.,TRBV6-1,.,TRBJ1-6,CASSEEGLTPLHF,TGTGCCAGCAGTGAAGAGGGCCTAACACCCCTCCACTTT
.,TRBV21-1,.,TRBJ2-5,CASSKLAGGRIGWETQYF,TGTGCCAGCAGCAAACTCGCGGGGGGGCGTATAGGCTGGGAGACCCAGTACTTC
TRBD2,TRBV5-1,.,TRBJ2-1,CASRPGTSGGYEQFF,TGCGCCAGCAGACCTGGGACTAGCGGGGGTTATGAGCAGTTCTTC
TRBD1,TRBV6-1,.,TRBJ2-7,CASSDPGQGIYEQYF,TGTGCCAGCAGTGACCCGGGACAGGGTATTTACGAGCAGTACTTC